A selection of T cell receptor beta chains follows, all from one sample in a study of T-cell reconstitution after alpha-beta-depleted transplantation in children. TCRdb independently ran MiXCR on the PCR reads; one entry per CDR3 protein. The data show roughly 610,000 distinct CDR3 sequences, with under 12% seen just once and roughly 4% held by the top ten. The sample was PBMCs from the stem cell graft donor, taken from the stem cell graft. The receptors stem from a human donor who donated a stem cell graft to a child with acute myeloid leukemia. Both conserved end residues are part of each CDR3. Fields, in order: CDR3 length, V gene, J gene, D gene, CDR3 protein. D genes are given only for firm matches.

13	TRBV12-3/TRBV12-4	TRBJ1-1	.	CATLTTGNTEAFF
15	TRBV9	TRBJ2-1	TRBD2	CASSVVAGGRNEQFF
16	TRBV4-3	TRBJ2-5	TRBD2	CASSPTGGNDQETQYF
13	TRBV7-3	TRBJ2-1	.	CASSTDWRNEQFF
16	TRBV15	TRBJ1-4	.	CATSKEGSATNEKLFF
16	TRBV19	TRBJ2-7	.	CASRQGQGNRPYEQYF
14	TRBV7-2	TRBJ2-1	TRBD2	CASSLEAGRDEQFF
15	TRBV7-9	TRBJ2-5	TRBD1	CASSPWGTGQETQYF
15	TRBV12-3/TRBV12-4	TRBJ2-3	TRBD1	CASRQSGQGEDTQYF
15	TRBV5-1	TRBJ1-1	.	CASSLERIPNTEAFF
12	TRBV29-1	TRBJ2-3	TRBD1	CSVDNRGDTQYF
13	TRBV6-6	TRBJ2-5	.	CASSKRGQETQYF
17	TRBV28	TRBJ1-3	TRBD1	CASSFSPGQGIGNTIYF
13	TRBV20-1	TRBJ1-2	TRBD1	CSAKDRAYYGYTF
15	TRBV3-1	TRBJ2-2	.	CATSQDLTGGRELFF
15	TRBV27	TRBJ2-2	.	CASSSHGTNTGELFF
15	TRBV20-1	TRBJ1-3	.	CSARRGAEDGNTIYF
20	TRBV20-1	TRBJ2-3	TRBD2	CSARGVGVLLAGGSTDTQYF
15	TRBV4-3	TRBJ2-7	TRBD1	CASSQDWGQPTEQYF
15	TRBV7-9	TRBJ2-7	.	CASTSLYRVFYEQYF
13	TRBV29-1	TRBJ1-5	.	CSVQRDSNQPQHF
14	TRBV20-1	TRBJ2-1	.	CSARATPSYNEQFF
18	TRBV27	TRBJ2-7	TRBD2	CASSPPGLAGLDRAEQYF
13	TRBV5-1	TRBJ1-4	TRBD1	CASSGQGNEKLFF
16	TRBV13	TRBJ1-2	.	CASSLGAGPSINGYTF
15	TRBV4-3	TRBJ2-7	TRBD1	CASSQEAGGLDEQYF
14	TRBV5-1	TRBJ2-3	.	CASSPTGRADTQYF
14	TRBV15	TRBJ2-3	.	CATSREAKGDTQYF
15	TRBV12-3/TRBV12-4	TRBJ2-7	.	CASSLAGQGFHEQYF
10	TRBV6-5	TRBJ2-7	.	CATGAGEQYF
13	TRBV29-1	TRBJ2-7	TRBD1	CSGTPGGSYEQYF
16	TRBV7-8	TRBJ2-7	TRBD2	CASSLWAGTSGYEQYF
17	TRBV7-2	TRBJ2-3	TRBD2	CASSLGGASGATDTQYF
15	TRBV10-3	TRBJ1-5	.	CAISEGQVSNQPQHF
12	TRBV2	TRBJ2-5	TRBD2	CATGTSVETQYF
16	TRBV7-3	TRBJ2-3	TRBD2	CASSVRTSGNTDTQYF
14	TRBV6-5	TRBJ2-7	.	CASSSLTGTYEQYF
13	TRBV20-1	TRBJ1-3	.	CSVPDNSGNTIYF
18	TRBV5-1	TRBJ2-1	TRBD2	CASSSFLPTSGSYNEQFF
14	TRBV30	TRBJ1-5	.	CAWSEGGGNQPQHF
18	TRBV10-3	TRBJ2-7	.	CATLPIGQLQRNTYEQYF
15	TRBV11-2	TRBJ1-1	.	CASSLFHDRGTEAFF
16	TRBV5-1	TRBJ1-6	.	CASSLIPSSYNSPLHF
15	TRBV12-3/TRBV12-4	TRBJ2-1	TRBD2	CASTPGLAGPNEQFF
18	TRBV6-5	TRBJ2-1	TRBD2	CASSSFPTGTSGNNEQFF
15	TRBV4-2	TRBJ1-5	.	CASSQEWLGNQPQHF
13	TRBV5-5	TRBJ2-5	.	CASSGVAEETQYF
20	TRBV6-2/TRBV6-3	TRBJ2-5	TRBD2	CASSYASGTSGRYLVETQYF
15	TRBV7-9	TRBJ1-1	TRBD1	CASSLVATGDTEAFF
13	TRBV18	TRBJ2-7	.	CASSPPGRGQRYF
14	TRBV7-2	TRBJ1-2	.	CASSPSNRAHGYTF
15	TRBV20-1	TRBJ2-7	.	CSARGLLDSPYEQYF
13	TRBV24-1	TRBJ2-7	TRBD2	CATGGLSSYEQYF
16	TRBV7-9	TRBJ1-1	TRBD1	CASSRATTRGPTEAFF